This T cell receptor (beta chain) was identified in a study of T cells in Graves' hyperthyroidism and ophthalmopathy (dated by TCRdb to about 2019). Regarding the research as a whole: Peripheral blood samples were taken at the time of initial diagnosis, prior to any treatment. A discovery cohort of about a hundred patients, about 44 with Graves' ophthalmopathy and about 60 with stable Graves' hyperthyroidism, was used to find distinguishing TCR V-J signatures. Prospective prediction of ophthalmopathy was tested in an independent validation cohort consisting of about 20 hyperthyroidism patients and around 16 patients who later progressed to ophthalmopathy. For training and testing, the 80 to 100 patients in the discovery cohort were randomly divided in a 7:3 ratio. In addition, the study compared T-cell repertoires in thyroid tissue and in blood from about 6 Graves' hyperthyroidism patients. After blood sampling, hyperthyroidism patients were treated with methimazole at a starting dose of 30 mg daily, and ophthalmopathy patients were treated with high-dose intravenous methylprednisolone. TCR Vbeta CDR3 sequencing of 120 to 150 peripheral blood samples (roughly 43 ophthalmopathy, roughly 72 hyperthyroidism and roughly 17 progressor patients) is reported in the paper. Results the study describes overall, beyond this receptor: In cross-validation, a model built on a 13 V-J signature told ophthalmopathy apart from stable hyperthyroidism with approximately 90% sensitivity and around 83% specificity, and in testing the same model reached 80%/75%. In validation, the model predicted progression to ophthalmopathy with about 71% sensitivity and 72.22% specificity, a median of around 6.6 months before onset. Most expanded thyroid clonotypes (frequency above 0.001) were also detected in blood, a finding suggesting that blood repertoires may reflect thyroid immune responses. Sample size was not statistically predetermined, and investigators were not blinded to group allocation.

Amplification of TCR beta CDR3 regions was carried out from RNA transcripts. The TCR CDR3 was subjected to a first round of RT-PCR using the HTBI primer set and the Qiagen OneStep RT-PCR kit. The libraries were constructed in a second round of multiplex PCR and then size-selected and purified. Libraries were sequenced paired-end with 100 bp reads on an Illumina HiSeq2000. Per the source publication's procedure: Raw data were processed with SOAPnuke, discarding reads with adapters, uncalled bases, mean Phred below 15, or no exact constant-primer or identifier match. High-quality paired reads were merged using COPE v1.2.5, and each unique nucleotide sequence was defined as a clonotype. Clonotypes were aligned to IMGT TRBV, TRBD and TRBJ reference segments using MiTCR v1.1. Analysis was restricted to V-J combinations with a frequency above 0.0001, which covered just over 98% of repertoires. The TCS score was defined as the ratio of F50 (clonal expansion) to E x V (chaos), calculated using BLOSUM62-based TCRdist between CDR3 peptides within each V-J. Welch's t-statistics and random forest reduced some 510 V-J features to 13, which were used in a naive Bayes classifier (R e1071). TCRdb took the public reads, trimmed them with fastp at Q25, ran MiXCR for clone calling and kept in-frame beta chains. Duplicate CDR3 protein sequences are folded into a single record with the most common DNA and genes. The V and J calls shown here were made by TCRdb, not taken from the authors' results. Within this sample are under 350,000 distinct CDR3 sequences, with around a sixth of them counted one time only. Approximately 49% of the sample is in the top ten clones.

Stable Graves' hyperthyroidism was defined as no progression to ophthalmopathy during 18 months of follow-up. The hyperthyroidism patients were between 18 and 65 years old and newly diagnosed, with a disease duration of less than 2 months. The study excluded patients with uncontrolled infections, other autoimmune diseases, pregnancy or lactation. Diagnoses were established on the basis of clinical symptoms, serum thyroxine and TRAb, thyroid ultrasound, and orbital computed tomography. PBMCs were separated from roughly 9.6 ml of fresh peripheral blood using Ficoll-Paque density gradient centrifugation. Total RNA was extracted using Trizol reagent, and RNA quality was assessed on an Agilent 2100 Bioanalyzer. The CDR3 runs 12 residues from the cysteine to the phenylalanine. This entry keeps only the CDR3 DNA: 36 bases, framed from base 1. CDR1 is given as MNHEY and CDR2 as SVGEGT, both from the germline V gene. At the junction V is shortened by 7 bases and J by 0 bases, with 6 bases in between.

In its sample, this clonotype was seen a few times. It lacks a known antigen. Base qualities are not at hand, and no much larger clone is one base apart. Sequencing was carried out using blood. The V gene is TRBV6-2 or TRBV6-3 and the J gene is TRBJ1-1; no D segment can be confidently identified. This receptor was identified in a woman aged 45 to 65 with Graves' hyperthyroidism. The CDR3 corresponds to CASTDMNTEAFF. The nucleotides are TGTGCCAGCACAGACATGAACACTGAAGCTTTCTTT.